These 3 T cell receptor beta chains originate from one sample sequenced in a study of cytotoxic CD8 clonotypes in ibrutinib-treated CLL. Produced via immunoSEQ multiplex PCR; TCRdb's table is partial and in-frame only. This table has around 310,000 clones, around four fifths appearing once. The sequencing here drew on PBMCs, taken before ibrutinib treatment. The receptors stem from a human donor with chronic lymphocytic leukemia.

This clone occurred a few times. The chain uses TRBV20-1 and TRBJ2-1; D not resolved. There are 10 residues in the CDR3. From germline, CDR1 is DFQATT and CDR2 SNEGSKA (reference sequence). Trimming pared 3 bases from V and 8 bases from J, leaving 5 bases between. The CDR3: CSASPYEQFF. The CDR3 DNA is TGCAGTGCTAGTCCGTATGAGCAGTTCTTC.

The chain has TRBV28 and TRBJ2-5; TRBD1 matches at 7 bases. CDR1 is MDHEN, CDR2 SYDVKM, per germline. This CDR3 contains 16 residues. V was clipped by 5 bases and J by 5 bases; unmatched bases: 14. CDR3 sequence reads: CASSPGNRGRPETQYF. DNA of the CDR3: TGTGCCAGCAGTCCAGGCAACAGGGGCCGGCCGGAGACCCAGTACTTC.

The chain recombines TRBV14 with TRBJ2-7, with unresolved D. The CDR3 totals 16 residues. Germline V gene lookup returns CDR1 SGHDN and CDR2 FVKESK. V lost 1 base, J lost 6 bases, and 19 bases lay in between. The CDR3 reads CASSQVGPMLWSEQYF. DNA for the CDR3: TGTGCCAGCAGCCAAGTAGGACCGATGTTATGGAGCGAGCAGTACTTC. The full variable domain, completed using reference TRBV14 and TRBJ2-7, is EAGVTQFPSHSVIEKGQTVTLRCDPISGHDNLYWYRRVMGKEIKFLLHFVKESKQDESGMPNNRFLAERTGGTYSTLKVQPAELEDSGVYFCASSQVGPMLWSEQYFGPGTRLTVT.